What follows are 21 T cell receptor beta chains derived from one specimen sequenced in a study of OX40 agonist ivuxolimab in advanced cancers. Sequenced by immunoSEQ multiplex PCR; TCRdb stores in-frame clones only, minus some. This sample has some 50,000 clones, with 82% found just once. This sample comprised CD4+ or CD8+ T cells sorted from blood, obtained in a trial of the OX40 agonist ivuxolimab. Receptors were obtained from an adult with an advanced solid tumor such as melanoma, head and neck, liver or kidney cancer.

The J gene is TRBJ2-3, the V gene TRBV30; 8 nucleotides align to TRBD1. The CDR3 consists of 15 residues. The trim removed 3 bases at V and 0 bases at J, leaving 5 bases unmatched. CDR1 and CDR2 from the germline V gene are GTSNPN and SVGIG (reference sequence). In nucleotides, the CDR3 is TGTGCCTGGAGCTCGACAGGGGCGAGCACAGATACGCAGTATTTT. Translating it yields CAWSSTGASTDTQYF.

This clone was counted a single time. This sequence joins TRBV11-2 and TRBJ1-1; TRBD1 matches 8 bases. V dropped 4 bases and J dropped 6; count of bases not matched to a gene: 4. This CDR3 contains 13 residues. Germline CDR1 is SGHAT and CDR2 is FQNNGV. The CDR3 nucleotides are TGTGCCAGCAGCTCAACACAGGGGGCTGAAGCTTTCTTT. This sequence encodes CASSSTQGAEAFF.

The count of this clone is one. The chain couples TRBV19 to TRBJ2-3; 12 nucleotides match TRBD2. Germline CDR1 LNHDA, CDR2 SQIVND (reference sequence). The length of the CDR3 is 16 residues. V shed 5 bases, J shed 0 bases, and the junction held 3 bases outside the gene matches. The CDR3 nucleotides are TGTGCCAGTAGTGTCCTAGCGGGGGGGAGCACAGATACGCAGTATTTT. This codes for CASSVLAGGSTDTQYF.

The chain employs TRBV4-2 and TRBJ1-6, with D perhaps TRBD1 (6 bases). This CDR3 is built from 15 residues. V was cut by 0 bases and J by 6 bases, with 9 bases left in between. The germline CDR1 and CDR2 sequences are LGHNA and YNFKEQ. The CDR3 protein is CASSQEWTANSPLHF. The CDR3 DNA sequence: TGTGCCAGCAGCCAAGAGTGGACAGCTAATTCACCCCTCCACTTT.

This chain uses TRBV4-3 with TRBJ2-2; possibly TRBD1 for D (6 bases). The length of the CDR3 is 16 residues. V shed 1 base and J shed 5 bases, with 14 bases lying between them. Germline V gene data show CDR1 as LGHNA and CDR2 as YSLEER. DNA of the CDR3: TGCGCCAGCAGCCAAGCCCCCGGACAGACGACCGGGGAGCTGTTTTTT. Translating it yields CASSQAPGQTTGELFF.

The rearrangement joins TRBV18 to TRBJ2-5, with unresolved D. CDR3 size: 17 residues. Trimming took off 3 bases at V and 2 bases at J, with 19 bases between the two ends. Per germline, CDR1 KGHSH and CDR2 LQKENI. CDR3 DNA sequence: TGTGCCAGCTCACCGGTTTGGTCGCGAGTAGAACAAGAGACCCAGTACTTC. Encoded protein: CASSPVWSRVEQETQYF.

The gene calls are TRBV5-1 and TRBJ2-3; D could derive from TRBD1 or TRBD2 (6 bases each). The CDR3 sequence is 13 residues long. V was trimmed by 4 bases and J by 6 bases, leaving 12 bases between them. Germline V gives CDR1 SGHRS, CDR2 YFSETQ. CDR3 coding DNA: TGCGCCAGCAGCGTGGGGGGCCCCGATACGCAGTATTTT. Translated, it gives CASSVGGPDTQYF.

V and J are TRBV30 and TRBJ1-2; D not certain. Trimming left V 3 bases short and J 8 bases short, with 19 bases between. CDR1 is GTSNPN and CDR2 is SVGIG in the germline V gene (reference sequence). The CDR3 totals 14 residues. The CDR3: CAWRAQLAGMGYTF. The CDR3 DNA sequence: TGTGCCTGGAGGGCCCAACTGGCTGGGATGGGCTACACCTTC.

The chain recombines TRBV7-8 with TRBJ2-1; TRBD1 or TRBD2 may be the D gene (5 bases each). The CDR3 is 15 residues long. CDR1 is SGHVS and CDR2 is FQNEAQ in the germline V gene. V lost 5 bases and J lost 9, with 20 bases in between. The CDR3 region is CASSGRGAGAAEQFF. CDR3 coding DNA: TGTGCCAGCAGCGGGAGAGGGGCGGGTGCGGCTGAGCAGTTCTTC.

V usage is TRBV6-1 and J usage is TRBJ2-1, with TRBD2 matching over 9 bases. This CDR3 contains 14 residues. The V and J ends lost 1 base and 6 bases, in that order; junction bases with no gene match: 1. CDR1 and CDR2 (germline): MNHNS, SASEGT. CDR3 in DNA: TGTGCCAGCAGTGAAGGACTAGCGGTCAATGAGCAGTTCTTC. Its protein product is CASSEGLAVNEQFF.

This clone was seen once. V is TRBV10-3 and J is TRBJ1-4; 9 bases align to TRBD1. This CDR3 is built from 14 residues. Trimming at V came to 6 bases and at J to 4 bases, leaving 3 bases not matched to a gene. Germline CDR1 is ENHRY and CDR2 is SYGVKD. Here the CDR3 reads CAIRGTGSNEKLFF. DNA of the CDR3: TGTGCCATCAGGGGGACAGGGAGTAATGAAAAACTGTTTTTT.

This sequence joins TRBV5-6 and TRBJ2-6; D unclear. The CDR3 is made up of 15 amino acids. V lost 1 base and J lost 0, with 5 bases in between. CDR1 and CDR2 (germline): SGHDT, YYEEEE. CDR3 sequence (DNA): TGTGCCAGCAGCTTGAGAAACTCTGGGGCCAACGTCCTGACTTTC. Translated: CASSLRNSGANVLTF.

V and J are TRBV25-1 and TRBJ1-6; D ambiguous. The CDR3 has 13 residues. Germline CDR1 and CDR2: MGHDK and SYGVNS. V dropped 4 bases and J dropped 7 bases, with 8 bases sitting between them. CDR3 coding DNA: TGTGCCAGCAGTGGCCTCAGGAATTCACCCCTCCACTTT. This gives the protein CASSGLRNSPLHF.

This clone was observed a handful of times. The chain has TRBV27 and TRBJ1-4; the D gene is possibly TRBD1 (6 bases). This CDR3 is 12 amino acids long. Germline V CDR1 and CDR2: MNHEY, SMNVEV (reference sequence). Trimming removed 6 bases at V and 15 bases at J, with 17 bases between. CDR3 nucleotide sequence: TGTGCCAGCAGAAGCTCGCCCGGGGACATGTTTTTT. Translation gives CASRSSPGDMFF.

The gene calls are TRBV15 and TRBJ1-2; D is undetermined. Germline CDR1 and CDR2: LNHNV and YYDKDF (reference sequence). V was shortened by 0 bases and J by 4 bases, with 12 bases between the two germline ends. The CDR3 spans 15 residues. The CDR3 reads CATSREESRIYGYTF. The CDR3 DNA is TGTGCCACCAGCAGAGAAGAATCCCGAATCTATGGCTACACCTTC. The entire variable domain, with the rest obtained from reference TRBV15 and TRBJ1-2, is as follows: DAMVIQNPRYQVTQFGKPVTLSCSQTLNHNVMYWYQQKSSQAPKLLFHYYDKDFNNEADTPDNFQSRRPNTSFCFLDIRSPGLGDTAMYLCATSREESRIYGYTFGSGTRLTVV.

CDR3 amino acids: CASSQDSVVVSNQPQHF. CDR3 nucleotide sequence: TGCGCCAGCAGCCAAGACTCGGTGGTTGTTAGCAATCAGCCCCAGCATTTT. This rearrangement joins TRBV4-1 to TRBJ1-5; D remains ambiguous. This CDR3 has 17 amino acids. V was cut by 0 bases and J by 0 bases, with 12 bases left in between. Germline CDR1 reads MGHRA; CDR2 reads YSYEKL.

This clone occurred once. The V gene is TRBV13, the J gene TRBJ1-3, with TRBD1 matching 9 bases. V lost 3 bases to trimming and J lost 0 bases; unmatched junction nucleotides: 9. The germline CDR1 and CDR2 sequences are PRHDT and FYEKMQ (reference sequence). This CDR3 has 18 amino acids. CDR3 in amino acids: CASSFRPTGGLSGNTIYF. The CDR3 DNA reads TGTGCCAGCAGCTTCCGACCGACAGGGGGGCTCTCTGGAAACACCATATATTTT.

The V gene is TRBV19, the J gene TRBJ1-5; 9 bases fit TRBD1. V lost 5 bases, J lost 4 bases, and 12 bases stayed unmatched. The CDR3 spans 17 residues. Germline-derived CDR1 and CDR2 are LNHDA and SQIVND (reference sequence). CDR3 DNA: TGTGCCAGTAGTGTATCAGGGACAGGGCTAGTAAATCAGCCCCAGCATTTT. Protein: CASSVSGTGLVNQPQHF.

In DNA form, the CDR3 reads TGTGCCAGCAGCCCCCTAATCGGGAATGAGCAGTTCTTC. Translated: CASSPLIGNEQFF. This chain connects TRBV11-1 to TRBJ2-1; D remains ambiguous. Deletions cut 5 bases from V and 7 bases from J, with 12 bases between. CDR1 and CDR2 (germline): SGHAT, FQDESV (reference sequence). The CDR3 length is 13 residues.

The CDR3: CASSSYQPQHF. DNA of the CDR3: TGTGCCAGCAGTTCCTATCAGCCCCAGCATTTT. The chain recombines TRBV28 with TRBJ1-5; the D is unclear. The CDR3 contains 11 residues. CDR1 and CDR2 from the germline V gene are MDHEN and SYDVKM. Trimming stripped 4 bases from V and 5 bases from J, with 3 bases between.

The chain couples TRBV5-1 to TRBJ2-1; 7 nucleotides line up with TRBD1. CDR3 length: 16 residues. Germline V lookup: CDR1 SGHRS, CDR2 YFSETQ. The V and J ends lost 3 bases and 7 bases, in that order; junction bases with no gene match: 13. CDR3 region: CASSWDSPWGSNEQFF. CDR3 DNA: TGCGCCAGCAGCTGGGACAGCCCCTGGGGTTCGAATGAGCAGTTCTTC.